The present T cell receptor (beta chain) was sequenced within a study of beta chain features in type 1 diabetes. General study results and limits: In all four CD4+ subsets, TCRB CDR3 length was significantly, moderately reduced in type 1 diabetes.

cDNA synthesis used the whole RNA isolate, giving expressed TCRB sequences. Reads from naive, central memory and regulatory T cell samples averaged roughly 3.8 million. TCRdb's copy holds only in-frame clones and misses some; the assay was immunoSEQ multiplex PCR. Found here are hundreds of thousands of clones, around 15% of them singletons; the top ten hold approximately 0.042%. The table lists this clone with a few counts. The antigen is undetermined. Over 98% purity was reached by all sorted populations. Trimming cost V 6 bases and J 2 bases, with 14 bases left between them. There are 14 residues in the CDR3. The germline V gene encodes CDR1 SGHTA and CDR2 FQGNSA.

The J gene is TRBJ2-7, the V gene TRBV7-2, with a weak D call TRBD1 (6 bases). The sequence came from a man between 18 and 35 years old with type 1 diabetes. The sample comprised naive CD4+ T cells from blood. The DNA for the CDR3 is TGTGCCAGCAGTCAGGGGCAGGGGCCCTACGAGCAGTACTTC. This sequence encodes CASSQGQGPYEQYF.